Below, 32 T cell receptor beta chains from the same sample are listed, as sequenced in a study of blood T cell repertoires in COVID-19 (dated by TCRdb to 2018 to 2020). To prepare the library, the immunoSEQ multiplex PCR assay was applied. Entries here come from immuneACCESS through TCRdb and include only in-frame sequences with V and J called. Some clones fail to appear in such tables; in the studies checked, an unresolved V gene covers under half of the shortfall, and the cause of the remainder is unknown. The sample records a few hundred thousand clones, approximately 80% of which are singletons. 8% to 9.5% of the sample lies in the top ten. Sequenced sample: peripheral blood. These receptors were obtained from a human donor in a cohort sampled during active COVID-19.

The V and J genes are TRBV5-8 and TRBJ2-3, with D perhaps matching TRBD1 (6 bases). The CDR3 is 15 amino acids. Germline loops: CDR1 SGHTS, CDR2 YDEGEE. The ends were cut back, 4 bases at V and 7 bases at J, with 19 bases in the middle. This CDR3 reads CASSTTGLFTNTQYF. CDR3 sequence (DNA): TGTGCCAGCAGCACTACAGGGTTGTTCACTAATACGCAGTATTTT.

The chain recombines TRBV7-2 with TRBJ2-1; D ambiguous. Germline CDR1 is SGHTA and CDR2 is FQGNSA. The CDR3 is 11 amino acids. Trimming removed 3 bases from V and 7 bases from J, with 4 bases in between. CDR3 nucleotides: TGTGCCAGCAGCTTTAAAAATGAGCAGTTCTTC. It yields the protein CASSFKNEQFF.

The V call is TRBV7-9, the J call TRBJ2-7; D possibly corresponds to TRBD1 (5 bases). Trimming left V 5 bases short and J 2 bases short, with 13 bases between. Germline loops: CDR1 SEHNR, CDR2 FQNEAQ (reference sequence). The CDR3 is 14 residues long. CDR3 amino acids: CASSPWGGTYEQYF. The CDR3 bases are TGTGCCAGCAGCCCCTGGGGCGGAACCTACGAGCAGTACTTC. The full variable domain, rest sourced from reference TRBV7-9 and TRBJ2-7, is DTGVSQNPRHKITKRGQNVTFRCDPISEHNRLYWYRQTLGQGPEFLTYFQNEAQLEKSRLLSDRFSAERPKGSFSTLEIQRTEQGDSAMYLCASSPWGGTYEQYFGPGTRLTVT.

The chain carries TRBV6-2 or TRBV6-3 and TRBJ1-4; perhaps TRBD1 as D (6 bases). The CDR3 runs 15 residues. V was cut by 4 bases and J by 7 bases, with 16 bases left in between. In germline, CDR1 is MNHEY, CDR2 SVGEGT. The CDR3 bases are TGTGCCAGCAGTTCAACAGGGCAGTCCTTTGAAAAACTGTTTTTT. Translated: CASSSTGQSFEKLFF.

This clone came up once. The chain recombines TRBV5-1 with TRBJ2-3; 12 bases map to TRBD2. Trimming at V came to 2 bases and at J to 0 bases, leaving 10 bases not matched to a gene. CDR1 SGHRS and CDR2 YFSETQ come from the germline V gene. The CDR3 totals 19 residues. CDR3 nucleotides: TGCGCCAGCAGCTTCCAAATACTAGCGGGGGGCGCTAGCACAGATACGCAGTATTTT. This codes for CASSFQILAGGASTDTQYF. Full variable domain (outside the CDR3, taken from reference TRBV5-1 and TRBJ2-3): KAGVTQTPRYLIKTRGQQVTLSCSPISGHRSVSWYQQTPGQGLQFLFEYFSETQRNKGNFPGRFSGRQFSNSRSEMNVSTLELGDSALYLCASSFQILAGGASTDTQYFGPGTRLTVL.

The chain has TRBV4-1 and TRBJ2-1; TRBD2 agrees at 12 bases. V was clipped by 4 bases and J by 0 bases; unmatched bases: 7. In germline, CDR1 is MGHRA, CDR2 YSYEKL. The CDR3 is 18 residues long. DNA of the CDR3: TGCGCCAGCAGCCTATCTAGCGGGAGGGTAGGCTCCTACAATGAGCAGTTCTTC. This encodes CASSLSSGRVGSYNEQFF.

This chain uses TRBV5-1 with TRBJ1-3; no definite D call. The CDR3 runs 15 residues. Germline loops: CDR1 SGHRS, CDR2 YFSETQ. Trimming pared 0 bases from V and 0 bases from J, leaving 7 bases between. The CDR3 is CASSLDWSSGNTIYF. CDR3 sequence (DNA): TGCGCCAGCAGCTTGGACTGGAGCTCTGGAAACACCATATATTTT. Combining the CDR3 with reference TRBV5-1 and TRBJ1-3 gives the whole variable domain KAGVTQTPRYLIKTRGQQVTLSCSPISGHRSVSWYQQTPGQGLQFLFEYFSETQRNKGNFPGRFSGRQFSNSRSEMNVSTLELGDSALYLCASSLDWSSGNTIYFGEGSWLTVV.

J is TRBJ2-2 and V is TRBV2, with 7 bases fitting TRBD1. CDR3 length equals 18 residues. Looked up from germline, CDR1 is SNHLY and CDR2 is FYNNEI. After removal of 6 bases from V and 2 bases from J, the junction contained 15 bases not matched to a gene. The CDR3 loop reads CASSSSPTGVLNTGELFF. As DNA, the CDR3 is TGTGCCAGCAGCTCTTCGCCTACAGGGGTTTTAAACACCGGGGAGCTGTTTTTT.

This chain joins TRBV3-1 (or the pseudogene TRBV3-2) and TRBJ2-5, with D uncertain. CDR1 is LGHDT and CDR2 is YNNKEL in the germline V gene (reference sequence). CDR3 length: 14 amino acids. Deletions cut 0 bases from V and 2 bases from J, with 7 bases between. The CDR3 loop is CASSQEPGQETQYF. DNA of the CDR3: TGTGCCAGCAGCCAAGAGCCAGGTCAAGAGACCCAGTACTTC.

The DNA of the CDR3 is TGCGCCAGCAGCTGGACAGGGGTTTCTGGAAACACCATATATTTT. Translating gives CASSWTGVSGNTIYF. The chain has TRBV5-1 and TRBJ1-3; 9 positions match TRBD1. The CDR3 has 15 residues. J lost 1 base, V lost 3 bases, and 2 bases had no gene match. Per germline, CDR1 SGHRS and CDR2 YFSETQ.

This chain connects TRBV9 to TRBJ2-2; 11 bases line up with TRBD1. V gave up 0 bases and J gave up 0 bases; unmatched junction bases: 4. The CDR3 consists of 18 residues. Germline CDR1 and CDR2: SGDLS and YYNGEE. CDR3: CASSVAGGQGANTGELFF. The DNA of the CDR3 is TGTGCCAGCAGCGTAGCTGGGGGACAGGGGGCGAACACCGGGGAGCTGTTTTTT. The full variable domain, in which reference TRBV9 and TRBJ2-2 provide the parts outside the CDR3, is DSGVTQTPKHLITATGQRVTLRCSPRSGDLSVYWYQQSLDQGLQFLIQYYNGEERAKGNILERFSAQQFPDLHSELNLSSLELGDSALYFCASSVAGGQGANTGELFFGEGSRLTVL.

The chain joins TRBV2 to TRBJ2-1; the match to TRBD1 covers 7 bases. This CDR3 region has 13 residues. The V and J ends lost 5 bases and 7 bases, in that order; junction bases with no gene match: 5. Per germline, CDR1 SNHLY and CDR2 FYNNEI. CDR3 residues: CASSQTGRNEQFF. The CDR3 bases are TGTGCCAGCAGTCAGACAGGGCGTAATGAGCAGTTCTTC.

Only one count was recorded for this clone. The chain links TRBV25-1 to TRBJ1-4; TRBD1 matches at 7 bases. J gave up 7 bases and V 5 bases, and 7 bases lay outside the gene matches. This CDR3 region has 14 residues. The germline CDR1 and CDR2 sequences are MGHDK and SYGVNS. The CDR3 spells CASSLTGALEKLFF. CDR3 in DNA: TGTGCCAGCAGTTTAACAGGGGCCCTTGAAAAACTGTTTTTT. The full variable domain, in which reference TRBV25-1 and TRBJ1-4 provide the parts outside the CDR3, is EADIYQTPRYLVIGTGKKITLECSQTMGHDKMYWYQQDPGMELHLIHYSYGVNSTEKGDLSSESTVSRIRTEHFPLTLESARPSHTSQYLCASSLTGALEKLFFGSGTQLSVL.

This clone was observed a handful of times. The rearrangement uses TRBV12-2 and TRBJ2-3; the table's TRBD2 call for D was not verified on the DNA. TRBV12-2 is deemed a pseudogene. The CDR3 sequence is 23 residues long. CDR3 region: CASRTNKFQGLAGGLRTTDTQYF. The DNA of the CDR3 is TGTGCAAGTCGCACCAACAAATTCCAGGGACTAGCGGGAGGGCTGAGAACGACAGATACGCAGTATTTT.

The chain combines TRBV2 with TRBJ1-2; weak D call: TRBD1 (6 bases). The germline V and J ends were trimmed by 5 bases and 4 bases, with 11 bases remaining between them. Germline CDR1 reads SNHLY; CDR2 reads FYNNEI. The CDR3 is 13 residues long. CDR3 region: CASSSGDLYGYTF. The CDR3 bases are TGTGCCAGCAGTTCAGGGGATCTCTATGGCTACACCTTC. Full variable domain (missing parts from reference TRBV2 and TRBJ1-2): EPEVTQTPSHQVTQMGQEVILRCVPISNHLYFYWYRQILGQKVEFLVSFYNNEISEKSEIFDDQFSVERPDGSNFTLKIRSTKLEDSAMYFCASSSGDLYGYTFGSGTRLTVV.

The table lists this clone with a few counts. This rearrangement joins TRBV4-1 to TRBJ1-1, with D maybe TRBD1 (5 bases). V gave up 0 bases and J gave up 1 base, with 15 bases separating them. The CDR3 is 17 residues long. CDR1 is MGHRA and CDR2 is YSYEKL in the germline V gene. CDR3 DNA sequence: TGCGCCAGCAGCCAAGATGGACAATTAGCAACGAACACTGAAGCTTTCTTT. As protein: CASSQDGQLATNTEAFF.

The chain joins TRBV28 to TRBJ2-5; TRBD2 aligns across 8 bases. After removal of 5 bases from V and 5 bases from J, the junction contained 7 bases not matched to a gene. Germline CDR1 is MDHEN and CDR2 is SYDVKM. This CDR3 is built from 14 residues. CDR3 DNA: TGTGCCAGCAGTAACGGGGGGGCCAGGGAGACCCAGTACTTC. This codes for CASSNGGARETQYF.

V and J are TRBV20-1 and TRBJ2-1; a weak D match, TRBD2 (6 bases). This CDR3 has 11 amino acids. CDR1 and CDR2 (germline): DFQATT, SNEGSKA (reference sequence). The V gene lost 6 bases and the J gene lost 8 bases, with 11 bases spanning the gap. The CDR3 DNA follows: TGCAGTGCCGCGGGAAGGGATGAGCAGTTCTTC. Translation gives CSAAGRDEQFF.

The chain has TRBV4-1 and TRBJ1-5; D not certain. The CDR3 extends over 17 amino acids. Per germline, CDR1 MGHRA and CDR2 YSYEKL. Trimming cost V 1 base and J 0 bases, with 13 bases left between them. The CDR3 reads CASSQGAADYSNQPQHF. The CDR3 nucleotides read TGCGCCAGCAGCCAAGGAGCCGCGGATTATAGCAATCAGCCCCAGCATTTT.

The CDR3 here is CASSLEGVAVFTDTQYF. CDR3 nucleotides: TGTGCCAGCAGCTTAGAAGGGGTAGCGGTGTTCACAGATACGCAGTATTTT. The gene calls are TRBV7-9 and TRBJ2-3, with D possibly matching TRBD2 (6 bases). CDR3 length: 17 amino acids. V was clipped by 1 base and J by 2 bases, with 16 bases between them. Per germline, CDR1 SEHNR and CDR2 FQNEAQ (reference sequence).

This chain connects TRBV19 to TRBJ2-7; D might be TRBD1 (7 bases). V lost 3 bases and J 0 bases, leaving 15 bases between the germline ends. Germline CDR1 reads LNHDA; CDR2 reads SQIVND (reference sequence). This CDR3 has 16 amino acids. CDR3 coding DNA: TGTGCCAGTAGTATCCGTCAGGGGGGATCCTCCTACGAGCAGTACTTC. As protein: CASSIRQGGSSYEQYF. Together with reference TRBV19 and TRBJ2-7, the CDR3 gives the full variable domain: DGGITQSPKYLFRKEGQNVTLSCEQNLNHDAMYWYRQDPGQGLRLIYYSQIVNDFQKGDIAEGYSVSREKKESFPLTVTSAQKNPTAFYLCASSIRQGGSSYEQYFGPGTRLTVT.

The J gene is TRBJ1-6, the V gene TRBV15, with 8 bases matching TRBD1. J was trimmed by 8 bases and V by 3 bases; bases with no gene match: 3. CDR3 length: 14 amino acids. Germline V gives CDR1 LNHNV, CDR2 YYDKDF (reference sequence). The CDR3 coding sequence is TGTGCCACCAGCAGTCAGACAGGGGATTCACCCCTCCACTTT. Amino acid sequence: CATSSQTGDSPLHF.

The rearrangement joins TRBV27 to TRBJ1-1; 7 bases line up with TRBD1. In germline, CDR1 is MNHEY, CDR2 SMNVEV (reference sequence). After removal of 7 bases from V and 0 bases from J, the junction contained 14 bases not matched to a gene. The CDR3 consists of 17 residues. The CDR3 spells CASKLNGGQVLNTEAFF. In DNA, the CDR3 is TGTGCCAGCAAACTAAACGGCGGACAGGTATTGAACACTGAAGCTTTCTTT.

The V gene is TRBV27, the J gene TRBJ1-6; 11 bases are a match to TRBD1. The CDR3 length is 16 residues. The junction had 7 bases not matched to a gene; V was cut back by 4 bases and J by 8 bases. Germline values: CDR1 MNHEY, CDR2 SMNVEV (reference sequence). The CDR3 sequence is CASSSPGQGAYSPLHF. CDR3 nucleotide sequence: TGTGCCAGCAGTTCCCCCGGACAGGGGGCTTATTCACCCCTCCACTTT.

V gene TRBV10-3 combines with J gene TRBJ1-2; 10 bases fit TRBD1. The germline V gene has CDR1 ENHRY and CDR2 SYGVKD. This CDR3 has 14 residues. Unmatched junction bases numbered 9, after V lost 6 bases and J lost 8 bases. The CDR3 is CAISERDRGGGYTF. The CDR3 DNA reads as TGTGCCATCAGCGAAAGGGACAGGGGTGGCGGCTACACCTTC.

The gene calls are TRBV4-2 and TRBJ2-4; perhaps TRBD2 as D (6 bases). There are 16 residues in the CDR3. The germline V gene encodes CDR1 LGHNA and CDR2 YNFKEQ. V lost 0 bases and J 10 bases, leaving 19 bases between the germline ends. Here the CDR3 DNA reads TGTGCCAGCAGCCAAGATTTGGCTAGCGCTGCGATTATTCAGTACTTC. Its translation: CASSQDLASAAIIQYF.

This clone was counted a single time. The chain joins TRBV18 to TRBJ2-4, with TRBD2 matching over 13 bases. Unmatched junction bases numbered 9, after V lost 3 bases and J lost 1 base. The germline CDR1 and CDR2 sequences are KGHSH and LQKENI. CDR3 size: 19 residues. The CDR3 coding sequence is TGTGCCAGCTCACCTGCGACTAGCGGGGGGCTAGTGGCCAAAAACATTCAGTACTTC. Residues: CASSPATSGGLVAKNIQYF.

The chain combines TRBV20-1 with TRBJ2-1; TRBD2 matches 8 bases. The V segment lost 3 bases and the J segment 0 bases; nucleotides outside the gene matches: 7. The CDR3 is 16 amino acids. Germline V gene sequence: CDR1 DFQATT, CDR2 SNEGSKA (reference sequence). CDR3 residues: CSASRGLVSSYNEQFF. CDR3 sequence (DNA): TGCAGTGCTAGTAGGGGACTAGTCAGCTCCTACAATGAGCAGTTCTTC.

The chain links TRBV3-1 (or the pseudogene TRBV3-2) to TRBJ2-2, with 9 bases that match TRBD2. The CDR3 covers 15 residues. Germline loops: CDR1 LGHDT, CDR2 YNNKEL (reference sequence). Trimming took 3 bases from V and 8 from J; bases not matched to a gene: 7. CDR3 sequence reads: CASSQRTSVAGELFF. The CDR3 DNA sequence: TGTGCCAGCAGCCAGAGGACTAGCGTGGCTGGGGAGCTGTTTTTT.

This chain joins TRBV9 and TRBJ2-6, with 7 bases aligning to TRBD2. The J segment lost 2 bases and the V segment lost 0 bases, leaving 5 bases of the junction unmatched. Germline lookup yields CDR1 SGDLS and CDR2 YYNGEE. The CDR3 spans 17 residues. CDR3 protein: CASSVGVAGAGANVLTF. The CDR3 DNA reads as TGTGCCAGCAGCGTAGGAGTGGCGGGGGCTGGGGCCAACGTCCTGACTTTC.

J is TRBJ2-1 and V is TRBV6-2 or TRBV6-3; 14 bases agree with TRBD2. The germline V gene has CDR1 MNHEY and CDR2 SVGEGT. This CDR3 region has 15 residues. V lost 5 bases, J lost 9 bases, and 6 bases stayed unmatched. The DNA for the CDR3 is TGTGCCAGCAGTGAGACTAGCGGGGGGGCCGCTGAGCAGTTCTTC. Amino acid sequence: CASSETSGGAAEQFF.

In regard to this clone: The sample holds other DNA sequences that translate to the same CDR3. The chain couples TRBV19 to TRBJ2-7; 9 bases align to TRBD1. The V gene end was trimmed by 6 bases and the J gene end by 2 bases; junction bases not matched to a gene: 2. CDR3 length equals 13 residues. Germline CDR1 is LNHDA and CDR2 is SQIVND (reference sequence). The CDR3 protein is CASSRDRAYEQYF. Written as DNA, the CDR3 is TGTGCCAGTAGCCGGGACAGGGCCTACGAGCAGTACTTC.